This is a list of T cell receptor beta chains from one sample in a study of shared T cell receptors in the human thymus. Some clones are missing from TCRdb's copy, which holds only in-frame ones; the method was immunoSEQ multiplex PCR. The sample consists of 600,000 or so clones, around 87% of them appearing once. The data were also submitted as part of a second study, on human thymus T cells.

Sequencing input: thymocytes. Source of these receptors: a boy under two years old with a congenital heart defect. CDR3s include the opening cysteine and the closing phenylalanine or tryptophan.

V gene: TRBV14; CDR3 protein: CASSQVRGGRLSEQYF
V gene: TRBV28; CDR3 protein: CASRTEREGEETQYF
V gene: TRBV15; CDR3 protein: CATSRGDRGTLYNEQFF
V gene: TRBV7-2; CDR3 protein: CASSLGPRAGGSDTQYF
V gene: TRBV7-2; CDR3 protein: CASSGDYPSPRYNEQFF
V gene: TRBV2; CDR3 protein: CASSEDSSGSRVPSYNEQFF
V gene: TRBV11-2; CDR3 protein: CASSLMAGVRSYNEQFF
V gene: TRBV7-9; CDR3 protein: CASSLERLAGPRRNEQFF
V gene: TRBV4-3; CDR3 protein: CASSHQGGGYTGELFF
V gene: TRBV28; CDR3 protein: CASSRARPQRDSPLHF
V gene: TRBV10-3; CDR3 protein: CAISESGGDTEAFF
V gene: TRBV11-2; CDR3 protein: CASSLGRRQGQETQYF
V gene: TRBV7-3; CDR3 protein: CASSLISGSGELFF
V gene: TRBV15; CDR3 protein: CATSREPQTKQLATGYNEQFF
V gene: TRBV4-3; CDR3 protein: CASSQDRRQGWLNTEAFF
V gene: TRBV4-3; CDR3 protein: CASSQGSGTSSYNEQFF
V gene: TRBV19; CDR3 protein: CASSKAGSNQPQHF
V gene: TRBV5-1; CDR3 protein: CASSCGITDTQYF
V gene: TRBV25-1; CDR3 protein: CASSGRGARETQYF
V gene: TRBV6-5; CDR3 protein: CASSYGRASGTEAFF
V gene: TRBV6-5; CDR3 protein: CASLDRGRTDTQYF
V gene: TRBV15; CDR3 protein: CATSRDQPGENTGELFF
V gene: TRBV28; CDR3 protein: CASSTQGPRDSGANVLTF
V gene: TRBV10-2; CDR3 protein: CASSEKRGGYTF
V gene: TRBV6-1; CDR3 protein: CASRGGAQYF
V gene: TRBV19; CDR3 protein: CASDAGNSYEQYF
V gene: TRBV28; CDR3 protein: CASSLQGFQPQHF
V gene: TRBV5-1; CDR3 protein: CASSWGCRGLGEKLFF
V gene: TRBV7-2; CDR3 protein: CASSLTGDSLLSSYNEQFF
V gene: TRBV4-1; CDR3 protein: CASSQGAVAGQVVETQYF
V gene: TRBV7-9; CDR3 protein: CASSFNFEAYRYQETQYF
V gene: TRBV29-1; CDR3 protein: CSVSGLAGVDEQFF
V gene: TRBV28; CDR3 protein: CASSSGTGLNEKLFF
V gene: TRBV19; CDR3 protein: CATAPGGGIYEQYF
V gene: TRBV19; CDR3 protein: CASSIGLGAGGSSPETQYF
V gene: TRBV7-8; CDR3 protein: CASSQMGQGSYNEQFF
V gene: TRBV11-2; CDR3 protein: CASSFVSGRRDTQYF
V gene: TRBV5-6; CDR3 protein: CASSLGQYNSPLHF
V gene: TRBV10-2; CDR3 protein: CASSESRTGRYEQYF
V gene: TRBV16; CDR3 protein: CASSQPESFTYEQYF
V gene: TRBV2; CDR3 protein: CASIHPGGDFYNEQFF
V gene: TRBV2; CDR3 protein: CASSEKAGHRESGYTF
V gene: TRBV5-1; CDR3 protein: CASSLEAGADGNTIYF
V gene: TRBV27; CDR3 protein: CASSLSRGSGGVVQPQHF
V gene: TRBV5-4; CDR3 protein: CASSLLLKDGHNQPQHF
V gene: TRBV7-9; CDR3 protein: CASSLGGGALYEQYF
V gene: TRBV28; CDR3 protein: CASSFRGRDEQFF
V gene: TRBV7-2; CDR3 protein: CASSLVSGDNEKLFF
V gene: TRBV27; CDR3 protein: CASNPSTGGAANQPQHF
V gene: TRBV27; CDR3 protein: CASSPSPGASEQFF
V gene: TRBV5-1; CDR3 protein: CASSLEGPGGPMNTEAFF
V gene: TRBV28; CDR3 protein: CASSSSGTGTQPQHF